These T cell receptor beta chains were read from a single sample in a study of T cell responses to AZD1222 COVID-19 vaccine. The method was immunoSEQ multiplex PCR; TCRdb's version includes in-frame clones alone and lacks a portion of them. The table records about 140,000 clones, 91% of them present only once. This sample comprised peripheral blood, obtained 28 days after the second dose of the MenACWY control vaccine. The receptors originated from an adult who received the MenACWY meningococcal vaccine as a control. Both conserved end residues are part of each CDR3. The D gene is left open where the match is weak. For some rows the clone size is stated as once, few or many, or as a class when expanded; others skip it.

TRBV7-6,TRBD1,TRBJ2-7,NA,TGTGCCAGCAGCTTACCCGACAGGGGAAACGAGCAGTACTTC,CASSLPDRGNEQYF
TRBV5-1,TRBD2,TRBJ2-1,NA,TGCGCCAGCAGCTTGGGTGCGGGAGGGCCTTTCGAGCAGTTCTTC,CASSLGAGGPFEQFF
TRBV5-5,NA,TRBJ2-7,NA,TGTGCCAGCAGCTCCGGGACGCGCGAGCAGTACTTC,CASSSGTREQYF
TRBV7-9,TRBD2,TRBJ2-1,few,TGTGCCAGCAGCTTCACCGGGACTAGCACGTCTCGCAATGAGCAGTTCTTC,CASSFTGTSTSRNEQFF
TRBV10-1,NA,TRBJ2-2,NA,TGCGCCAGCACCGCGGGGAACACCGGGGAGCTGTTTTTT,CASTAGNTGELFF
TRBV7-2,NA,TRBJ1-5,NA,TGTGCCAGCAGCTTAGAGGGGAGGGGCCATCAGCCCCAGCATTTT,CASSLEGRGHQPQHF
TRBV18,NA,TRBJ1-5,NA,TGTGCCAGCTCCCTCAGGGTGAGCAATCAGCCCCAGCATTTT,CASSLRVSNQPQHF
TRBV18,NA,TRBJ2-7,NA,TGTGCCAGCTCAAGGGGGGATGACTCCTACGAGCAGTACTTC,CASSRGDDSYEQYF
TRBV12-3/TRBV12-4,NA,TRBJ2-7,NA,TGTGCCAGCAGTTTCGCGGGTTACGAGCAGTACTTC,CASSFAGYEQYF
TRBV6-6,NA,TRBJ2-1,NA,TGTGCCAGCAGTTACGGGCTGGCCTCCGATGAGCAGTTCTTC,CASSYGLASDEQFF
TRBV28,NA,TRBJ2-7,NA,TGTGCCAGTAAACCTTCCTACGAGCAGTACTTC,CASKPSYEQYF
TRBV7-8,NA,TRBJ1-1,NA,TGTGCCAGCAGCTTAGAACGGACGGTACGCACTGAAGCTTTCTTT,CASSLERTVRTEAFF
TRBV4-1,NA,TRBJ2-2,NA,TGCGCCAGCAGCCCTGCGGACACTAACACCGGGGAGCTGTTTTTT,CASSPADTNTGELFF
TRBV11-2,NA,TRBJ1-3,NA,TGTGCCAGCAGCTTAGGGTTAGGTTCATACTCTGGAAACACCATATATTTT,CASSLGLGSYSGNTIYF
TRBV18,TRBD2,TRBJ2-3,NA,TGTGCCAGCTCAAAACTAGCGCCTAGCACAGATACGCAGTATTTT,CASSKLAPSTDTQYF
TRBV5-1,TRBD1,TRBJ2-1,NA,TGCGCCAGCAGCTACCCGGGACAGGGAAGCTCCTACAATGAGCAGTTCTTC,CASSYPGQGSSYNEQFF
TRBV4-1,NA,TRBJ2-5,NA,TGCGCCAGCAGCCAAGACGGACTAGGGGGAGAGACCCAGTACTTC,CASSQDGLGGETQYF
TRBV7-9,TRBD1,TRBJ1-1,NA,TGTGCCAGCAGCTTAGCGGACAGGCAAACTGAAGCTTTCTTT,CASSLADRQTEAFF
TRBV14,NA,TRBJ1-2,NA,TGTGCCAGCAGCCCACTCGATGGTACCGGCTACACCTTC,CASSPLDGTGYTF
TRBV5-6,TRBD1,TRBJ1-6,NA,TGTGCCAGCATGAGGGACAGGGGAATTTCACCCCTCCACTTT,CASMRDRGISPLHF
TRBV5-4,TRBD2,TRBJ2-5,once,TGTGCCAGCTCAGTAGCGGGAGCAAGTGAGACCCAGTACTTC,CASSVAGASETQYF
TRBV6-2/TRBV6-3,NA,TRBJ2-7,NA,TGTGCCAGCAGTTACCGCACAGGGAAGAGGACCTACGAGCAGTACTTC,CASSYRTGKRTYEQYF
TRBV21-1,NA,TRBJ2-1,once,TGTGCCAGCAGCCGACTAGCGGGAAACAATGAGCAGTTCTTC,CASSRLAGNNEQFF
TRBV28,NA,TRBJ2-1,NA,TGTGCCAGCAGTTTACTAGACCTTGATGAGCAGTTCTTC,CASSLLDLDEQFF
TRBV29-1,NA,TRBJ1-5,NA,TGCAGCGCCCGAGAGGACAAAAATCAGCCCCAGCATTTT,CSAREDKNQPQHF
TRBV4-3,NA,TRBJ1-3,NA,TGCGCCAGCAGCCAAGTCGCCCAGGGAGCCACTGGGAACACCATATATTTT,CASSQVAQGATGNTIYF
TRBV30,TRBD1,TRBJ2-7,NA,TGTGCCTGGTCTAGAGGGGGGACAGGGGTCGTCGGGGTGTGGTACGAGCAGTACTTC,CAWSRGGTGVVGVWYEQYF
TRBV24-1,NA,TRBJ1-1,NA,TGTGCCACTAGGCGACGGGCGAACACTGAAGCTTTCTTT,CATRRRANTEAFF
TRBV5-1,TRBD1,TRBJ2-1,NA,TGCGCCAGCAGCCAGGGACAGTCTTTCGATGAGCAGTTCTTC,CASSQGQSFDEQFF